This paragraph reports one TCR beta chain. The antigen remains undetermined. The study profiled TCR beta VDJ and CDR3 using genomic DNA as template. One entry per CDR3 protein, called by TCRdb with MiXCR from the reads. This table has 150,000 to 200,000 distinct CDR3 sequences, approximately 48% appearing once. This entry belongs to a study of CD8+CD57+ T cells in acquired aplastic anemia. Study at large: Roughly 3 ug was the average amount of DNA from sorted CD4+ and CD8+ cells. General observations from the study: There were over 25 CD8+ CDR3 sequences that occurred in both patients and controls.

This CDR3 region has 14 residues. Germline-derived CDR1 and CDR2 are ENHRY and SYGVKD. V lost 10 bases, J lost 3 bases, and 19 bases lay in between. Before being chosen for sequencing, patients had shown CD8+CD57+ cell expansion by flow cytometry. The patients all had a severe acquired aplastic anemia diagnosis. Patients were untreated when blood was sampled. This TCR was sampled from a human donor with aplastic anemia. The specimen sequenced was sorted CD4+, CD8+, or CD8+CD57+ T cells (not recorded which) from PBMCs. The chain couples TRBV10-3 to TRBJ2-7; D is possibly TRBD2 (5 bases). CDR3 nucleotides: TGTGCCACCGTTCTCGGGGATCACTACTACGAGCAGTACTTC. This encodes CATVLGDHYYEQYF.